This T cell receptor beta chain was obtained from a study of shared clonotypes between healthy human individuals. Study as a whole: The donor pool was made up of two women and three men aged 18 to 49. Every donor yielded three CD4 naive, three CD4 memory, two CD8 naive and one CD8 memory plate.

The DNA input per sorted-subset replicate PCR was about 0.2 ug, corresponding to roughly 31,000 T cell genomes. Assay used: immunoSEQ multiplex PCR; TCRdb lists only in-frame clones, some missing. The sample shows over 1.4 million clones, roughly 95% of them seen only once. The CDR3 has 15 amino acids. The V segment lost 6 bases and the J segment 4 bases; nucleotides outside the gene matches: 8. Germline lookup yields CDR1 MNHEY and CDR2 SVGAGI. Within Nashville, Tennessee resided all donors, each a Caucasian adult. V and J are TRBV6-5 and TRBJ2-1; TRBD2 aligns across 8 bases. Sequenced: naive CD4+ T cells sorted from blood. Documented subset: CD45RA+ positively selected. This TCR was sampled from a man aged 30 to 39 in good health. CDR3 sequence: CASSFGLAEYNEQFF. The DNA for the CDR3 is TGTGCCAGCAGCTTCGGACTAGCCGAGTACAATGAGCAGTTCTTC.